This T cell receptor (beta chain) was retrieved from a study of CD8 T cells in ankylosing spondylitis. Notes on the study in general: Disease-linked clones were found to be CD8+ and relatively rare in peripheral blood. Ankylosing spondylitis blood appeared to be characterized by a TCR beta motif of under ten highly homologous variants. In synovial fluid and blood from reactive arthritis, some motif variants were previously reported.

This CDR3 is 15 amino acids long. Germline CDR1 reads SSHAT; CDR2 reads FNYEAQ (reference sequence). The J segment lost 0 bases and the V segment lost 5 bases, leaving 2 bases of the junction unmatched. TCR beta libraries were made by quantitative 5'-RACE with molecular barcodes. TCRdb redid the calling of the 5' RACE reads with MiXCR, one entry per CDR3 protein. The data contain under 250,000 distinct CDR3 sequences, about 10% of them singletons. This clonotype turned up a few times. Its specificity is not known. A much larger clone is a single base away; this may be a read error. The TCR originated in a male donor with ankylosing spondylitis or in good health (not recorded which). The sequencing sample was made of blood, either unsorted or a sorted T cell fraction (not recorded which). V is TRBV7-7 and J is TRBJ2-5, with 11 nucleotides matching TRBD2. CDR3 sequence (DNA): TGTGCCAGCAGCAAGGGACTAGCGGACCAAGAGACCCAGTACTTC. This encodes CASSKGLADQETQYF. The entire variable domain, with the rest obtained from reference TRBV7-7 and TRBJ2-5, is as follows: GAGVSQSPRYKVTKRGQDVTLRCDPISSHATLYWYQQALGQGPEFLTYFNYEAQPDKSGLPSDRFSAERPEGSISTLTIQRTEQRDSAMYRCASSKGLADQETQYFGPGTRLLVL.